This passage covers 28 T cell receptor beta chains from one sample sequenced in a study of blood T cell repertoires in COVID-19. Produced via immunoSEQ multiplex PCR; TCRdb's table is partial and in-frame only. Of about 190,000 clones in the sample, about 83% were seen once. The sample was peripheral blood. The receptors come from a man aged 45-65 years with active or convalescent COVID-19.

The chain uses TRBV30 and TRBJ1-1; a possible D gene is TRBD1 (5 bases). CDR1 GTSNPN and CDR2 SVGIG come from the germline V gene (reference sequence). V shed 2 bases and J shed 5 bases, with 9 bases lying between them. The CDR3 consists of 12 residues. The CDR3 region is CAWSRGRTEAFF. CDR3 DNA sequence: TGTGCCTGGAGTAGGGGAAGGACTGAAGCTTTCTTT.

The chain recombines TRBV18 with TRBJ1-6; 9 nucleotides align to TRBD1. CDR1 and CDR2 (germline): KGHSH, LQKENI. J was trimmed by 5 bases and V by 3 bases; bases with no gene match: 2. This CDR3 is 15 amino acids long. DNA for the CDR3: TGTGCCAGCTCACCGGGGACAGGGAATAATTCACCCCTCCACTTT. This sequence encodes CASSPGTGNNSPLHF.

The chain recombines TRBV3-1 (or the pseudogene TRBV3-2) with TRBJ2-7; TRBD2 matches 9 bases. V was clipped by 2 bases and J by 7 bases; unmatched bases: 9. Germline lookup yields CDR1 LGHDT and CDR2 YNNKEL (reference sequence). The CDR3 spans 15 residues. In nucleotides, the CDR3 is TGTGCCAGCAGCCAATTAGCGGGAGTGGTTGGGGAGCAGTACTTC. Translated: CASSQLAGVVGEQYF.

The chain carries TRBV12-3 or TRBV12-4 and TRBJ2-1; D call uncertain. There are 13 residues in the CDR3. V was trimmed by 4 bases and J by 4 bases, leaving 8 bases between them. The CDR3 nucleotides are TGTGCCAGCAGTTCATCTAGGTACAATGAGCAGTTCTTC. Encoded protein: CASSSSRYNEQFF.

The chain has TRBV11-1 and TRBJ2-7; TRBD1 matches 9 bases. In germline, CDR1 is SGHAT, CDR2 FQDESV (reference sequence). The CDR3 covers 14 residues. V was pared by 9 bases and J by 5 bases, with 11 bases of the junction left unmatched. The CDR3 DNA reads TGTGCCAGTTCGTACAGGGGGCGAGTGGACGAGCAGTACTTC. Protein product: CASSYRGRVDEQYF.

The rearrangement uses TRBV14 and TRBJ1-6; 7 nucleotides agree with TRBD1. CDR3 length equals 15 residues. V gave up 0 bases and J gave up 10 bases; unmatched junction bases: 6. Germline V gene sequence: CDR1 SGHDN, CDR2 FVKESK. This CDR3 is CASSQEMRGLSPLHF. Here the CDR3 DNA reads TGTGCCAGCAGCCAAGAGATGAGGGGGCTCTCACCCCTCCACTTT.

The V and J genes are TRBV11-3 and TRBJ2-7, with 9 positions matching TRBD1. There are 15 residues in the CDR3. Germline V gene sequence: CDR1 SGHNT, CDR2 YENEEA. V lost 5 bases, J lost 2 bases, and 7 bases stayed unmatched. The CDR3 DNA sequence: TGTGCCAGCAGCCCCGGACAGGGGTTACCCTACGAGCAGTACTTC. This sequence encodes CASSPGQGLPYEQYF.

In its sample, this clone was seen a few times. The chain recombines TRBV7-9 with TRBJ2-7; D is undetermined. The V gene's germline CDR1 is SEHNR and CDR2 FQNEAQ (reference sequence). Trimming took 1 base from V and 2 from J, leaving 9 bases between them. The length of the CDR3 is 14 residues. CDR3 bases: TGTGCCAGCAGCTTAGTGACAAGCCCCTACGAGCAGTACTTC. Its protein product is CASSLVTSPYEQYF.

The CDR3 nucleotides are TGTGCCAGCAGCGCAACGCCCGGGGGAAATTCACCCCTCCACTTT. Protein product: CASSATPGGNSPLHF. The chain combines TRBV9 with TRBJ1-6; possibly TRBD1 for D (5 bases). CDR3 length: 15 residues. The germline V gene encodes CDR1 SGDLS and CDR2 YYNGEE. Trimming removed 3 bases at V and 7 bases at J, with 14 bases between.

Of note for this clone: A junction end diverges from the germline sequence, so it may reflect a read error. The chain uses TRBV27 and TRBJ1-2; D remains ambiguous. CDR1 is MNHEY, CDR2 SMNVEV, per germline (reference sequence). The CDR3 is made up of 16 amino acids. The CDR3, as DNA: TGTGCCAGCCGTTTGCCTGGGCAGGAAACTAACTATGGCTACACCTTC. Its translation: CASRLPGQETNYGYTF.

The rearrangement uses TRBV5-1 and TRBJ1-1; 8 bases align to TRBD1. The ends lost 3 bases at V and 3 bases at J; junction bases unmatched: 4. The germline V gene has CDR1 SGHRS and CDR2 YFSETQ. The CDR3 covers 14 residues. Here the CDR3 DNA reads TGCGCCAGCAGCTCAGGGGGCGTCCACACTGAAGCTTTCTTT. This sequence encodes CASSSGGVHTEAFF.

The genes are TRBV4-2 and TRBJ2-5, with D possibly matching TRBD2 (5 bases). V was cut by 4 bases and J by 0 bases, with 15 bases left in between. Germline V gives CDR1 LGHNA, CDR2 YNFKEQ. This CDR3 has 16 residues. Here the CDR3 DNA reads TGTGCCAGCAGCCCATCTTTGCAGCGGCACCAAGAGACCCAGTACTTC. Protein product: CASSPSLQRHQETQYF.

The CDR3 is CASSSTWTGYEQYF. The CDR3 bases are TGTGCCAGCAGTTCCACTTGGACGGGGTACGAGCAGTACTTC. The chain combines TRBV28 with TRBJ2-7; D may be TRBD2 (5 bases). V was clipped by 4 bases and J by 4 bases, with 14 bases between them. CDR1 and CDR2 (germline): MDHEN, SYDVKM. The CDR3 extends over 14 amino acids.

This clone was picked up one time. In DNA, the CDR3 is TGTGCCAGCAGCTTAGAACTAGCGGTGGCCTCTGGGGCCAACGTCCTGACTTTC. Protein product: CASSLELAVASGANVLTF. V is TRBV7-3 and J is TRBJ2-6, with 8 bases that match TRBD2. Trimming at V came to 2 bases and at J to 0 bases, leaving 6 bases not matched to a gene. The CDR3 extends over 18 amino acids. CDR1 SGHTA and CDR2 FQGTGA come from the germline V gene.

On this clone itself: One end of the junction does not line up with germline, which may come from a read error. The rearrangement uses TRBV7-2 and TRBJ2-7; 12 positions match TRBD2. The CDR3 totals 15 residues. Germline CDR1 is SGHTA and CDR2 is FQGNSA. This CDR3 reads CASSLGSVLAGGTDF. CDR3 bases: TGTGCCAGCAGCTTAGGTTCTGTCCTAGCGGGGGGGACGGACTTC.

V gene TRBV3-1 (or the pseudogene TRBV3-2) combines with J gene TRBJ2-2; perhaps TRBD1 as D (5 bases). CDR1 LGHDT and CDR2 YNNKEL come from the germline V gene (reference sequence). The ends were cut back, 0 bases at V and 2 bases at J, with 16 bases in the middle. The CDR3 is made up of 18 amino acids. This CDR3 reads CASSQEIIRQTNTGELFF. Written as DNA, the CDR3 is TGTGCCAGCAGCCAAGAAATTATTAGACAGACTAACACCGGGGAGCTGTTTTTT.

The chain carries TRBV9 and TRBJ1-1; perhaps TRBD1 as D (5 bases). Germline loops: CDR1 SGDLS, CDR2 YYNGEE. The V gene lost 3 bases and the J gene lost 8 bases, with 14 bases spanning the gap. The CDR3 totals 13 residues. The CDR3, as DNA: TGTGCCAGCAGCGCGCAGGGAACAGAAGAAGCTTTCTTT. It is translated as CASSAQGTEEAFF.

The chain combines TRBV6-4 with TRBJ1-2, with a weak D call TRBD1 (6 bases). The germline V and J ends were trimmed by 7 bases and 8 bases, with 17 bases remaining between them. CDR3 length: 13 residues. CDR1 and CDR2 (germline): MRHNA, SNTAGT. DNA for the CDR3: TGTGCCAGCAAAGGCTTGGGGGCACAGGGCTACACCTTC. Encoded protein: CASKGLGAQGYTF.

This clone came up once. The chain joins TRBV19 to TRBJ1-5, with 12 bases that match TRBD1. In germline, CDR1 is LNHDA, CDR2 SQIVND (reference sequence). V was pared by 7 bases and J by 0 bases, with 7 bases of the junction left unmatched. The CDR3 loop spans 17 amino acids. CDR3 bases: TGTGCCAGTAAGGCAGGGACAGGGGGCTATAGCAATCAGCCCCAGCATTTT. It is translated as CASKAGTGGYSNQPQHF. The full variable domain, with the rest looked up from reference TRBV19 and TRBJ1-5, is DGGITQSPKYLFRKEGQNVTLSCEQNLNHDAMYWYRQDPGQGLRLIYYSQIVNDFQKGDIAEGYSVSREKKESFPLTVTSAQKNPTAFYLCASKAGTGGYSNQPQHFGDGTRLSIL.

Written as DNA, the CDR3 is TGTGCCAGCAGCTTCCCGAGCGGGTCTCGGGAGACCCAGTACTTC. Translating gives CASSFPSGSRETQYF. The chain recombines TRBV7-8 with TRBJ2-5; D perhaps matches TRBD2 (6 bases). V was trimmed by 3 bases and J by 5 bases, leaving 16 bases between them. CDR1 is SGHVS, CDR2 FQNEAQ, per germline. CDR3 size: 15 residues.

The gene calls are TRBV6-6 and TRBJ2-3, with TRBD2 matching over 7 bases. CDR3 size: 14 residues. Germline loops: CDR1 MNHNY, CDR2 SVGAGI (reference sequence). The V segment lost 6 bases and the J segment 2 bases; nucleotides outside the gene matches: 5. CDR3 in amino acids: CASSRGGTTDTQYF. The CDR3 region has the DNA TGTGCCAGCAGCCGCGGGGGAACCACAGATACGCAGTATTTT.

DNA of the CDR3: TGTGCCACCAGCAACCCAGGGGGTTACTCCTACGAGCAGTACTTC. Encoded protein: CATSNPGGYSYEQYF. The genes are TRBV15 and TRBJ2-7; 7 positions match TRBD1. The germline CDR1 and CDR2 sequences are LNHNV and YYDKDF (reference sequence). Unmatched junction bases numbered 6, after V lost 4 bases and J lost 0 bases. This CDR3 is 15 amino acids long.

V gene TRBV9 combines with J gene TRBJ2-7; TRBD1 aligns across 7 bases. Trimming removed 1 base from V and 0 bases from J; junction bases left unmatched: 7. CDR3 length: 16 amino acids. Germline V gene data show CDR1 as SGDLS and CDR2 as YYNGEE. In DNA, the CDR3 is TGTGCCAGCAGCGTAAGCGGACAGGCCAACTCCTACGAGCAGTACTTC. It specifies CASSVSGQANSYEQYF.

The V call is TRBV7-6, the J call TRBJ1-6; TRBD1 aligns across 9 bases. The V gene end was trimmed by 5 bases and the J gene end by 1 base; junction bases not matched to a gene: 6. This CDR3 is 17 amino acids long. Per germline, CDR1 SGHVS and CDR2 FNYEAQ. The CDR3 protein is CASSADRGGSYNSPLHF. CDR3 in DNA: TGTGCCAGCAGCGCGGACAGGGGAGGTTCCTATAATTCACCCCTCCACTTT.

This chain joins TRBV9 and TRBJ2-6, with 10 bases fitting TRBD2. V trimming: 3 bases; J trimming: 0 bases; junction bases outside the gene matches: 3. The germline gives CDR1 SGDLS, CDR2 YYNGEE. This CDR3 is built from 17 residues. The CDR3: CASSGTSGFSGANVLTF. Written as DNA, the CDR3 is TGTGCCAGCAGCGGGACTAGCGGTTTCTCTGGGGCCAACGTCCTGACTTTC.

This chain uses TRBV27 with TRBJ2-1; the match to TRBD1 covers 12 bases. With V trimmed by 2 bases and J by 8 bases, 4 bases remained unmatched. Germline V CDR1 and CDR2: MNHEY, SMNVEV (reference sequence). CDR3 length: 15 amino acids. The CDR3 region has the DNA TGTGCCAGCAGTTTAACCCGGGACAGGGGGCATGAGCAGTTCTTC. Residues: CASSLTRDRGHEQFF.

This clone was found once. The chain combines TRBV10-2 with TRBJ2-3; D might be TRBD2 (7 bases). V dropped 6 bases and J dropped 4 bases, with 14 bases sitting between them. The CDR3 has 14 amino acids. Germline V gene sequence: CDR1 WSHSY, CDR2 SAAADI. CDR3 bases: TGCGCCAGCAGCCCCGGGGGGCTGGCAGATACGCAGTATTTT. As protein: CASSPGGLADTQYF.

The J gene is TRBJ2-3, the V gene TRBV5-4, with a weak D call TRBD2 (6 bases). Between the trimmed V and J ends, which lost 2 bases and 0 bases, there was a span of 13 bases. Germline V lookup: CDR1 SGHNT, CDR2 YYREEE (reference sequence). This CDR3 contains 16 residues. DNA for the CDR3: TGTGCCAGCAGCTTATCCATTGGGGGGAGCACAGATACGCAGTATTTT. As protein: CASSLSIGGSTDTQYF.